Here is one T cell receptor (beta chain) with its context. Its specific antigen is unknown. No base quality information exists; no much larger clone differs at one position. According to the germline V gene, CDR1 reads SGHAT and CDR2 reads FQNNGV. The CDR3 starts with the cysteine, ends with the phenylalanine, and has 16 residues. The kept DNA is CDR3 alone, 48 bases in frame from the first base. V and J are trimmed by 6 bases and 2 bases, and the gene matches miss 6 bases of the junction. Preparation of the library involved the immunoSEQ multiplex PCR assay. Held by TCRdb, this immuneACCESS table contains in-frame sequences only and omits some clones. Under half of the omission traces to an unresolved V gene where checked; the cause of the rest is unknown. This sample gives about 150,000 clones in total; about 94% of them show up just once. Around 6.2% of the sample belongs to the ten largest clones.

The data were obtained in a study of control samples from healthy donors and cancer patients (dated by TCRdb to about 2020). This clonotype originated in a man aged 35 to 55 in good health. The V and J genes are TRBV11-2 and TRBJ1-5; 11 central bases correspond to TRBD1. Sequenced material: blood. The DNA sequence is given as TGTGCCAGCAGTTCCGGACAGGGGGCCCGCAATCAGCCCCAGCATTTT. Its protein product is CASSSGQGARNQPQHF.